This TCR beta chain stems from a study of blood T cell repertoires in COVID-19. Study in general: Specimens from acute and convalescent COVID-19 originated in the United States, Italy and Spain. T cells, B-cell-depleted T cells, or PBMCs supplied cDNA or gDNA.

Unmatched junction bases numbered 5, after V lost 5 bases and J lost 2 bases. Germline-derived CDR1 and CDR2 are MNHEY and SMNVEV (reference sequence). The CDR3 is made up of 15 amino acids. In the source study's methods: Cell counts per sample came from amplifying reference gene primers. Method: immunoSEQ multiplex PCR; TCRdb's copy keeps in-frame clones and lacks some. The D gene and trimming were derived from the DNA, and the V and J assignments and clone size from that table. The profile shows hundreds of thousands of clones, 75% to 90% of them singletons. This clone was picked up one time. This chain uses TRBV27 with TRBJ2-7, with 11 bases fitting TRBD1. The receptor was isolated from a woman in her 30s with active or convalescent COVID-19. Input material: peripheral blood. CDR3 bases: TGTGCCAGCAGTCGTAAGGGACAGGGGGCCTACGAGCAGTACTTC. It translates to CASSRKGQGAYEQYF.